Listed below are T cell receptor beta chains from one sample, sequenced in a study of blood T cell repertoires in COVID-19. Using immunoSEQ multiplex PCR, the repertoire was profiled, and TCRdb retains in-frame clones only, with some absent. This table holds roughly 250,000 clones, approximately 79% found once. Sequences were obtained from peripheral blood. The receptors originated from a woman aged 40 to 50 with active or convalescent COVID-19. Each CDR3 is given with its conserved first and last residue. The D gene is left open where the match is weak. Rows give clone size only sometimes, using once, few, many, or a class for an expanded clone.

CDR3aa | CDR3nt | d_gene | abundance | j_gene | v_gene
CASSPLGLAPNEQFF | TGCGCCAGCAGCCCCCTGGGGCTAGCGCCCAATGAGCAGTTCTTC | NA | NA | TRBJ2-1 | TRBV4-1
CASSYFNEDYGYTF | TGTGCCAGCAGTTACTTCAACGAGGACTATGGCTACACCTTC | NA | NA | TRBJ1-2 | TRBV6-6
CASSVSSGSYNEQFF | TGTGCCAGCAGCGTCTCTAGCGGCTCCTACAATGAGCAGTTCTTC | TRBD2 | NA | TRBJ2-1 | TRBV9
CATSEYRDRVAGELFF | TGTGCCACCAGTGAATACCGGGACAGGGTGGCCGGGGAGCTGTTTTTT | TRBD1 | NA | TRBJ2-2 | TRBV24-1
CASSSGRGQETQYF | TGTGCCAGCAGTTCGGGCCGAGGGCAGGAGACCCAGTACTTC | NA | NA | TRBJ2-5 | TRBV6-5
CASSQPSFDRGVLQETQYF | TGTGCCAGCAGCCAGCCCTCCTTCGACAGGGGAGTCCTCCAAGAGACCCAGTACTTC | TRBD1 | NA | TRBJ2-5 | TRBV11-2
CASSPDRGVDGYTF | TGCGCCAGCAGCCCAGACAGGGGAGTTGATGGCTACACCTTC | TRBD1 | NA | TRBJ1-2 | TRBV4-1
CASSLGQGSYGYTF | TGTGCCAGCAGCTTAGGACAGGGGAGCTATGGCTACACCTTC | TRBD1 | NA | TRBJ1-2 | TRBV7-8
CASSALRGSDTQYF | TGTGCCAGCAGCGCCCTTAGGGGGTCAGATACGCAGTATTTT | NA | few | TRBJ2-3 | TRBV9
CASSKAGGAIGNEKLFF | TGTGCCAGCAGTAAAGCGGGGGGGGCGATTGGTAATGAAAAACTGTTTTTT | NA | NA | TRBJ1-4 | TRBV7-8